A single sample gave rise to the 29 T cell receptor beta chains below, sequenced in a study of T cells after yellow fever vaccination. TCRdb independently ran MiXCR on the 5' RACE reads; one entry per CDR3 protein. The repertoire holds around 500,000 distinct CDR3 sequences, 21% seen once, with roughly 16% in the top ten. Sequenced material: PBMCs, taken roughly 20 days after the first yellow fever vaccination. These TCRs come from a man between 18 and 35 years old who received the YFV17D yellow fever vaccine.

The J gene is TRBJ2-2, the V gene TRBV5-1; 9 bases are a match to TRBD1. This CDR3 spans 14 amino acids. With 4 bases clipped from V and 5 bases from J, the junction kept 3 bases outside the gene matches. The germline CDR1 and CDR2 sequences are SGHRS and YFSETQ. CDR3 residues: CASSVGQGTGELFF. CDR3 coding DNA: TGCGCCAGCAGCGTAGGACAGGGGACCGGGGAGCTGTTTTTT. Using reference TRBV5-1 and TRBJ2-2 for the parts outside the CDR3, the full variable domain is KAGVTQTPRYLIKTRGQQVTLSCSPISGHRSVSWYQQTPGQGLQFLFEYFSETQRNKGNFPGRFSGRQFSNSRSEMNVSTLELGDSALYLCASSVGQGTGELFFGEGSRLTVL.

The genes are TRBV4-1 and TRBJ2-5; D uncertain. CDR1 is MGHRA and CDR2 is YSYEKL in the germline V gene. The V end was cut by 0 bases, the J end by 4 bases, with 12 bases between. The CDR3 loop spans 15 amino acids. This CDR3 reads CASSQDGPPSETQYF. DNA for the CDR3: TGCGCCAGCAGCCAAGATGGCCCACCGTCAGAGACCCAGTACTTC.

This sequence joins TRBV24-1 and TRBJ2-2, with D possibly being TRBD1 (6 bases). Germline V gene lookup returns CDR1 KGHDR and CDR2 SFDVKD. The ends were cut back, 5 bases at V and 5 bases at J, with 14 bases in the middle. The CDR3 sequence is 15 residues long. CDR3 in DNA: TGTGCCACCAGTGCCCGACCCAGGGGTACCGGGGAGCTGTTTTTT. It is translated as CATSARPRGTGELFF.

This clonotype was seen a handful of times. This chain connects TRBV4-2 to TRBJ2-2; D is perhaps TRBD2 (5 bases). The CDR3 is 18 residues long. The ends were cut back, 1 base at V and 1 base at J, with 16 bases in the middle. Germline V gene lookup returns CDR1 LGHNA and CDR2 YNFKEQ. The CDR3: CASSQAPGVAVNTGELFF. DNA for the CDR3: TGTGCCAGCAGCCAAGCTCCCGGGGTAGCCGTGAACACCGGGGAGCTGTTTTTT.

This clonotype was picked up many times. Here the CDR3 DNA reads TGTGCCAGCAGTTTAGGCCAGATCCTTACTAATTATAATTCACCCCTCCACTTT. Protein: CASSLGQILTNYNSPLHF. The chain links TRBV28 to TRBJ1-6, with unresolved D. Trimming took off 2 bases at V and 4 bases at J, with 18 bases between the two ends. There are 18 residues in the CDR3. The germline CDR1 and CDR2 sequences are MDHEN and SYDVKM.

This clonotype was seen a few times. This chain links TRBV7-9 with TRBJ2-1; maybe TRBD1 (5 bases). Trimming stripped 3 bases from V and 8 bases from J, with 17 bases between. The V gene's germline CDR1 is SEHNR and CDR2 FQNEAQ (reference sequence). The CDR3 totals 15 residues. In DNA, the CDR3 is TGTGCCAGCAGCTTTCCAGGCGGTGACAGCCATGAGCAGTTCTTC. It specifies CASSFPGGDSHEQFF.

The chain joins TRBV5-4 to TRBJ2-7; D possibly corresponds to TRBD1 (5 bases). The CDR3 is made up of 15 amino acids. Trimming stripped 4 bases from V and 1 base from J, with 15 bases between. Germline CDR1 and CDR2: SGHNT and YYREEE (reference sequence). The CDR3 here is CASSLWQGLSYEQYF. In DNA, the CDR3 is TGTGCCAGCAGCCTTTGGCAGGGTTTATCCTACGAGCAGTACTTC.

This clonotype has a handful of counts. The chain joins TRBV11-1 to TRBJ2-2; tentative D call: TRBD1 (6 bases). Germline lookup yields CDR1 SGHAT and CDR2 FQDESV (reference sequence). This CDR3 is 18 amino acids long. Trimming stripped 1 base from V and 0 bases from J, with 15 bases between. The CDR3 region has the DNA TGTGCCAGCAGCTTAGAAGGTCAGGGGCAGCCGAACACCGGGGAGCTGTTTTTT. Encoded protein: CASSLEGQGQPNTGELFF.

The rearrangement joins TRBV28 to TRBJ1-4; D not resolved. The ends were cut back, 5 bases at V and 8 bases at J, with 9 bases in the middle. CDR1 and CDR2 from the germline V gene are MDHEN and SYDVKM. The CDR3 has 12 amino acids. CDR3 residues: CASSPLREKLFF. The DNA for the CDR3 is TGTGCCAGCAGTCCCCTACGGGAAAAACTGTTTTTT.

There are a few counts of this clonotype. V usage is TRBV12-3 or TRBV12-4 and J usage is TRBJ1-2; D call uncertain. The V end was cut by 2 bases, the J end by 7 bases, with 11 bases between. The CDR3 has 13 residues. The CDR3: CASSLPRKVGYTF. The CDR3 DNA sequence: TGTGCCAGCAGTTTACCGCGAAAAGTTGGCTACACCTTC.

The chain carries TRBV9 and TRBJ1-6; D call uncertain. The CDR3 is made up of 15 amino acids. Trimming cost V 4 bases and J 10 bases, with 18 bases left between them. Germline CDR1 reads SGDLS; CDR2 reads YYNGEE. The CDR3 DNA sequence: TGTGCCAGCAGCTACCGTGGGGAATTATCCTCACCCCTCCACTTT. It encodes CASSYRGELSSPLHF.

The sample holds a few counts of this clonotype. The V call is TRBV6-1, the J call TRBJ2-1; D is unclear. The CDR3 extends over 14 amino acids. V lost 3 bases and J 4 bases, leaving 10 bases between the germline ends. Germline values: CDR1 MNHNS, CDR2 SASEGT. CDR3 sequence: CASSDPGSYNEQFF. CDR3 DNA: TGTGCCAGCAGTGACCCCGGCTCATACAATGAGCAGTTCTTC.

This clonotype has just a few counts. The rearrangement uses TRBV19 and TRBJ1-2; D is unresolved. With 4 bases removed from V and 1 base from J, the gap between germline ends came to 10 bases. This CDR3 has 14 amino acids. Germline CDR1 LNHDA, CDR2 SQIVND (reference sequence). The CDR3 protein is CASSKQTVNYGYTF. The CDR3 nucleotides are TGTGCCAGTAGTAAACAGACCGTTAACTATGGCTACACCTTC.

CDR3 bases: TGCGCCAGCAGCCAAGGGGCGGGGTTAGCCTACAATGAGCAGTTCTTC. This codes for CASSQGAGLAYNEQFF. The gene calls are TRBV4-3 and TRBJ2-1, with D perhaps matching TRBD2 (6 bases). V was pared by 1 base and J by 2 bases, with 12 bases between. The CDR3 is made up of 16 amino acids. The germline V gene encodes CDR1 LGHNA and CDR2 YSLEER.

The chain employs TRBV7-2 and TRBJ2-3, with 9 bases matching TRBD2. After removal of 3 bases from V and 5 bases from J, the junction contained 9 bases not matched to a gene. The CDR3 length is 16 residues. Per the germline V gene, CDR1 is SGHTA and CDR2 is FQGNSA. CDR3 coding DNA: TGTGCCAGCAGCTTGGGAGGGGCGGGGGGGCAAGATACGCAGTATTTT. Protein product: CASSLGGAGGQDTQYF.

There are a few counts of this clonotype. The rearrangement links TRBV4-1 to TRBJ2-7; D is perhaps TRBD1 or TRBD2 (5 bases each). Trimming shortened V by 5 bases and J by 3 bases, and 14 bases separated the two germline ends. Germline-derived CDR1 and CDR2 are MGHRA and YSYEKL. The CDR3 covers 14 residues. The CDR3 sequence is CASSNRDRGYEQYF. The CDR3 DNA reads TGCGCCAGCAGCAATCGGGACCGAGGCTACGAGCAGTACTTC.

This chain links TRBV20-1 with TRBJ2-5; D perhaps matches TRBD2 (5 bases). Germline CDR1 is DFQATT and CDR2 is SNEGSKA (reference sequence). The CDR3 runs to 14 residues. The V end was cut by 5 bases, the J end by 3 bases, with 16 bases between. CDR3 region: CSAPGVGRKETQYF. The DNA of the CDR3 is TGCAGTGCTCCCGGGGTTGGCCGGAAAGAGACCCAGTACTTC.

This sequence joins TRBV20-1 and TRBJ2-3; D remains ambiguous. This CDR3 has 11 amino acids. The germline CDR1 and CDR2 sequences are DFQATT and SNEGSKA (reference sequence). Here the CDR3 DNA reads TGCAGCGCTGGGGGCACAGATACGCAGTATTTT. Its translation is CSAGGTDTQYF.

This clonotype was observed a handful of times. This sequence joins TRBV19 and TRBJ1-5, with D perhaps TRBD1 (6 bases). There are 14 residues in the CDR3. V was trimmed by 3 bases and J by 7 bases, leaving 13 bases between them. Germline values: CDR1 LNHDA, CDR2 SQIVND (reference sequence). The CDR3 sequence is CASSIGQGNQPQHF. Written as DNA, the CDR3 is TGTGCCAGTAGTATCGGGCAGGGGAACCAGCCCCAGCATTTT.

The chain uses TRBV5-4 and TRBJ1-2, with TRBD1 matching over 12 bases. The J segment lost 7 bases and the V segment lost 4 bases, leaving 11 bases of the junction unmatched. The CDR3 has 16 residues. The germline V gene has CDR1 SGHNT and CDR2 YYREEE (reference sequence). The CDR3 nucleotides read TGTGCCAGCAGCCCGACGACGGGACAGGGGGCCATTGGCTACACCTTC. It codes for CASSPTTGQGAIGYTF.

This clonotype was found once. The chain links TRBV20-1 to TRBJ2-5, with a weak D call TRBD2 (6 bases). V lost 0 bases, J lost 5 bases, and 13 bases lay in between. The CDR3 totals 14 residues. In germline, CDR1 is DFQATT, CDR2 SNEGSKA (reference sequence). The CDR3 coding sequence is TGCAGTGCTAGAGATGGGGGACTGAGGGAGACCCAGTACTTC. It codes for CSARDGGLRETQYF.

This clonotype has a handful of counts. J is TRBJ2-2 and V is TRBV6-2 or TRBV6-3, with 10 bases identical to TRBD2. The CDR3 runs to 19 residues. Germline assignment: CDR1 MNHEY and CDR2 SVGEGT. With V trimmed by 4 bases and J by 4 bases, 15 bases remained unmatched. CDR3 coding DNA: TGTGCCAGCAGTTTCTCGCCTAGCGGGGGCCGACCATTCACCGGGGAGCTGTTTTTT. It yields the protein CASSFSPSGGRPFTGELFF.

This chain joins TRBV20-1 and TRBJ2-3; 7 nucleotides agree with TRBD1. CDR1 is DFQATT and CDR2 is SNEGSKA in the germline V gene (reference sequence). The length of the CDR3 is 15 residues. V lost 3 bases and J lost 2; bases outside the gene matches: 8. CDR3 protein: CSASPLGQVTDTQYF. The CDR3 bases are TGCAGTGCTAGCCCTCTCGGACAGGTCACAGATACGCAGTATTTT.

This sequence joins TRBV19 and TRBJ2-1, with 7 bases fitting TRBD2. Looked up from germline, CDR1 is LNHDA and CDR2 is SQIVND (reference sequence). The CDR3 runs to 14 residues. V dropped 5 bases and J dropped 2; count of bases not matched to a gene: 3. DNA for the CDR3: TGTGCCAGTAGTGGGGGGGGTACCTACAATGAGCAGTTCTTC. Amino acid sequence: CASSGGGTYNEQFF.

This clonotype turned up a few times. The chain is built from TRBV10-3 and TRBJ2-1, with a tentative D call TRBD1 (5 bases). V lost 10 bases, J lost 9 bases, and 19 bases lay in between. CDR1 and CDR2 from the germline V gene are ENHRY and SYGVKD. CDR3 length: 13 amino acids. The CDR3 protein is CATHSSGLGEQFF. The CDR3 DNA is TGTGCCACCCATTCGTCAGGGCTCGGTGAGCAGTTCTTC.

The chain joins TRBV4-2 to TRBJ1-5; no clear D. Trimming left V 2 bases short and J 3 bases short, with 11 bases between. Germline V gene data show CDR1 as LGHNA and CDR2 as YNFKEQ. The CDR3 length is 15 residues. In DNA form, the CDR3 reads TGTGCCAGCAGCCAAACTAACGGAGACAATCAGCCCCAGCATTTT. This gives the protein CASSQTNGDNQPQHF.

V usage is TRBV19 and J usage is TRBJ1-4, with D possibly being TRBD1 (6 bases). The V end lost 6 bases, the J end lost 6 bases, and 11 bases lay between the germline ends. The CDR3 has 13 amino acids. Germline-derived CDR1 and CDR2 are LNHDA and SQIVND (reference sequence). The chain's CDR3 is CASRPGGDEKLFF. The CDR3, as DNA: TGTGCCAGTAGACCCGGGGGCGATGAAAAACTGTTTTTT.

This clonotype was observed a single time. The V and J genes are TRBV6-5 and TRBJ2-3, with 7 bases fitting TRBD2. V trimming: 2 bases; J trimming: 5 bases; junction bases outside the gene matches: 10. The CDR3 runs 16 residues. CDR1 and CDR2 from the germline V gene are MNHEY and SVGAGI. CDR3: CASSYDGRAREDTQYF. In DNA, the CDR3 is TGTGCCAGCAGTTACGATGGGAGGGCCCGGGAAGATACGCAGTATTTT.

V and J are TRBV6-5 and TRBJ2-5; D remains unclear. There are 16 residues in the CDR3. The V end lost 0 bases, the J end lost 2 bases, and 13 bases lay between the germline ends. The germline V gene encodes CDR1 MNHEY and CDR2 SVGAGI. The CDR3 DNA reads as TGTGCCAGCAGTTACTCGCGCACAGATACACAAGAGACCCAGTACTTC. It translates to CASSYSRTDTQETQYF.